This T cell receptor (beta chain) was identified during a study of cytomegalovirus exposure and HLA in healthy donors. Germline trimming cut 3 bases from V and 1 base from J; bases unmatched to any gene: 10. This CDR3 region has 18 residues. Germline assignment: CDR1 MNHEY and CDR2 SMNVEV (reference sequence). The PCR had 60 Vbeta and 13 Jbeta primers. Measured with immunoSEQ multiplex PCR; TCRdb has only the in-frame clones, and not every one. Of roughly 120,000 clones listed, approximately 70% are singletons. The chain uses TRBV27 and TRBJ1-1, with TRBD1 matching over 11 bases. Sequencing was carried out using PBMCs. This sequence was found in a man in his sixties in good health and CMV-seropositive. CDR3 nucleotides: TGTGCCAGCAGTTTGATGGACAGGGGGCGAGGGGGGAACACTGAAGCTTTCTTT. Amino acids: CASSLMDRGRGGNTEAFF.